A selection of T cell receptor beta chains follows, all from one sample in a study of shared clonotypes between healthy human individuals. Measured with immunoSEQ multiplex PCR; TCRdb has only the in-frame clones, and not every one. Of around 720,000 clones in the sample, more than 70% were seen once. Source material: memory CD4+ T cells sorted from blood. The receptors originated from a woman in her thirties in good health. Each CDR3 is given with its conserved first and last residue. Each record gives: J gene, V gene, clone size, CDR3 protein. Where a row states a size, it is once, few, many or the class of an expanded clone; other rows omit it.

j_call: TRBJ2-3; v_call: TRBV7-9; clone_size: NA; cdr3_aa: CASSLAQSGADTQYF
j_call: TRBJ1-2; v_call: TRBV28; clone_size: NA; cdr3_aa: CASSLDGGANGYTF
j_call: TRBJ2-5; v_call: TRBV4-2; clone_size: NA; cdr3_aa: CASSLGAGGLEETQYF
j_call: TRBJ2-2; v_call: TRBV28; clone_size: NA; cdr3_aa: CASQVPTGGGTGELFF
j_call: TRBJ2-1; v_call: TRBV7-6; clone_size: NA; cdr3_aa: CASSFGRWSNEQFF
j_call: TRBJ1-1; v_call: TRBV27; clone_size: NA; cdr3_aa: CASSLGRGVFDTEAFF
j_call: TRBJ2-2; v_call: TRBV7-2; clone_size: NA; cdr3_aa: CASSLSGRTGELFF
j_call: TRBJ1-3; v_call: TRBV6-5; clone_size: NA; cdr3_aa: CASSYTRGGSGNTIYF
j_call: TRBJ1-5; v_call: TRBV10-3; clone_size: NA; cdr3_aa: CAISEKSGGHQPQHF
j_call: TRBJ2-1; v_call: TRBV25-1; clone_size: many; cdr3_aa: CASSGSRTDYNEQFF
j_call: TRBJ1-1; v_call: TRBV28; clone_size: NA; cdr3_aa: CASSSRQGAGRNTEAFF
j_call: TRBJ2-3; v_call: TRBV27; clone_size: many; cdr3_aa: CASSSIAGGGGYVTQYF
j_call: NA; v_call: TRBV4-2; clone_size: NA; cdr3_aa: CASSQDLSYEQYF
j_call: TRBJ1-5; v_call: TRBV19; clone_size: once; cdr3_aa: CASSIRRDPNYSNQPQHF
j_call: TRBJ2-3; v_call: TRBV5-4; clone_size: NA; cdr3_aa: CASTSASGLSTDTQYF
j_call: TRBJ1-5; v_call: TRBV6-5; clone_size: NA; cdr3_aa: CASSYRSRGGQPQHF
j_call: TRBJ2-3; v_call: TRBV6-1; clone_size: NA; cdr3_aa: CASRDRRKPTDTQYF
j_call: TRBJ2-6; v_call: TRBV28; clone_size: NA; cdr3_aa: CASSFPLQGLANVLTF
j_call: TRBJ2-7; v_call: TRBV10-3; clone_size: many; cdr3_aa: CAISDPPAMYEQYF
j_call: TRBJ1-2; v_call: TRBV5-4; clone_size: NA; cdr3_aa: CASSPHRDYGYTF
j_call: TRBJ2-1; v_call: TRBV10-3; clone_size: NA; cdr3_aa: CAISQGLAENEQFF
j_call: TRBJ1-2; v_call: TRBV28; clone_size: NA; cdr3_aa: CASSIGQSSANYGYTF
j_call: TRBJ1-4; v_call: TRBV19; clone_size: NA; cdr3_aa: CASSDAAGQANEKLFF
j_call: TRBJ2-3; v_call: TRBV7-9; clone_size: NA; cdr3_aa: CASRGFGLGRGATDTQYF
j_call: TRBJ2-1; v_call: TRBV18; clone_size: few; cdr3_aa: CASSPTAPGNEQFF
j_call: TRBJ2-1; v_call: TRBV28; clone_size: NA; cdr3_aa: CASSVARLGRPAYNEQFF
j_call: TRBJ1-3; v_call: TRBV7-9; clone_size: NA; cdr3_aa: CASLYPRDRSGNTIYF
j_call: TRBJ1-1; v_call: TRBV6-5; clone_size: few; cdr3_aa: CASSYDAGQGYTEAFF